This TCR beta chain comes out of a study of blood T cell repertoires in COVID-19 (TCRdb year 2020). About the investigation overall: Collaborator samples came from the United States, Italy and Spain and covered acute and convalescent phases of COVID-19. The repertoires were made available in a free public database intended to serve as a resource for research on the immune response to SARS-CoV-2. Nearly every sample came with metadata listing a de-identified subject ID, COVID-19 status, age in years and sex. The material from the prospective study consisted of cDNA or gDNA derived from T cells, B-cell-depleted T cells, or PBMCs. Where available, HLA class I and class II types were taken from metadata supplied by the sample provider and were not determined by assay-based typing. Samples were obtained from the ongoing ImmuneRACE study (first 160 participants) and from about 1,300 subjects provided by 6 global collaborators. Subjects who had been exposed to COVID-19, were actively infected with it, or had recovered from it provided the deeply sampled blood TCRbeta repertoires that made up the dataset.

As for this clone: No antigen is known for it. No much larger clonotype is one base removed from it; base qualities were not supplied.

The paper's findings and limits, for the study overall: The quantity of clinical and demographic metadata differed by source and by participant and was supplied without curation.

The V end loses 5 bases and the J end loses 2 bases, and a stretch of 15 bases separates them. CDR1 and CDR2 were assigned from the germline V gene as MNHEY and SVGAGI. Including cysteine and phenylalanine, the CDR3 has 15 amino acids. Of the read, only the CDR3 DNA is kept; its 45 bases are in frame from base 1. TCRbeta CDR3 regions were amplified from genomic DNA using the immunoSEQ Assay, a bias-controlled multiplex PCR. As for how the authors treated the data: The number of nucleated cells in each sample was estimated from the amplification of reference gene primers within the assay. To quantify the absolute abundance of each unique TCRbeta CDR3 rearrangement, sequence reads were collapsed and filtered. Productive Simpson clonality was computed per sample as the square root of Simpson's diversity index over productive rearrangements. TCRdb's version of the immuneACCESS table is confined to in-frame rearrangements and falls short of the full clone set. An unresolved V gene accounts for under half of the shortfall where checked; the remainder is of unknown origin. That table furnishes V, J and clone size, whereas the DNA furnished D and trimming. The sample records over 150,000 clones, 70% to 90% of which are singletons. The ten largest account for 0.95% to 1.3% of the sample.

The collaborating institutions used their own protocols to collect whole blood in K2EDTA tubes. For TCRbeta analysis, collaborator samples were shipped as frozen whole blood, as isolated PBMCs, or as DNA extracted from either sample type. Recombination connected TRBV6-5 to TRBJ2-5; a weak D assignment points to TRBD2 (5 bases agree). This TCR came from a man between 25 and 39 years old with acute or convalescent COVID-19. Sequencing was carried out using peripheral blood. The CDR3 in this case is CASSQTVGRQETQYF. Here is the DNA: TGTGCCAGCAGTCAAACGGTGGGGAGACAAGAGACCCAGTACTTC.